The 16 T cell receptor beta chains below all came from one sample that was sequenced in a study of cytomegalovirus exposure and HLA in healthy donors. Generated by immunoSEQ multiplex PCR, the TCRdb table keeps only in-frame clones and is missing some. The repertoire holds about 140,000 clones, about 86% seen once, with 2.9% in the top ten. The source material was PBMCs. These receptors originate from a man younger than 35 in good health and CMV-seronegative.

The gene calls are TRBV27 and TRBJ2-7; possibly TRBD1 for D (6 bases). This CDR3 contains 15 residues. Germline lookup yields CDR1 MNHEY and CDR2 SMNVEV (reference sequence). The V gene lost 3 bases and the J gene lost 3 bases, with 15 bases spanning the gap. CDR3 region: CASSFVAGDYYEQYF. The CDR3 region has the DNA TGTGCCAGCAGTTTCGTGGCAGGGGATTACTACGAGCAGTACTTC.

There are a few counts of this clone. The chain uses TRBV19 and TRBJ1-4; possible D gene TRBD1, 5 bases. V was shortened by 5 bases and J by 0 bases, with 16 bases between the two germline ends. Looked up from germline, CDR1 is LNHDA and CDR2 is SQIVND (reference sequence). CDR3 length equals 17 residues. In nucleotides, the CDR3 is TGTGCCAGTAGTGCCCGCGGGGCGGGGGCAACTAATGAAAAACTGTTTTTT. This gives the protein CASSARGAGATNEKLFF. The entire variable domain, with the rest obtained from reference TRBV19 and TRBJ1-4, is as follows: DGGITQSPKYLFRKEGQNVTLSCEQNLNHDAMYWYRQDPGQGLRLIYYSQIVNDFQKGDIAEGYSVSREKKESFPLTVTSAQKNPTAFYLCASSARGAGATNEKLFFGSGTQLSVL.

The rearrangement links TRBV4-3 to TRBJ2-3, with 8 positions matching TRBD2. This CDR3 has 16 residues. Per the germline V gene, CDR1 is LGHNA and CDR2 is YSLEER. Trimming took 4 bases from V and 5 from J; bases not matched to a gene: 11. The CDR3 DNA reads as TGCGCCAGCAGCCCCCGGGAGGGCAGGGGAATAGATACGCAGTATTTT. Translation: CASSPREGRGIDTQYF.

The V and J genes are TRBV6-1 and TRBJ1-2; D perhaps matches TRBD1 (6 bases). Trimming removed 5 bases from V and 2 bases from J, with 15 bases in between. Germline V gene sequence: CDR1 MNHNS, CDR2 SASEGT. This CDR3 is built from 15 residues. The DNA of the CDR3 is TGTGCCAGCAGTTTAGCGGGGGCAGGCAACTATGGCTACACCTTC. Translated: CASSLAGAGNYGYTF.

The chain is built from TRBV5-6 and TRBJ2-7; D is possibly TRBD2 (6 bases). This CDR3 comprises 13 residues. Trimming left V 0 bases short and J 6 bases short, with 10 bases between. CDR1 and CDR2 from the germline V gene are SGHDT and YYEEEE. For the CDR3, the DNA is TGTGCCAGCAGCTTGGTTTCCGGGGGCGAGCAGTACTTC. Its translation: CASSLVSGGEQYF.

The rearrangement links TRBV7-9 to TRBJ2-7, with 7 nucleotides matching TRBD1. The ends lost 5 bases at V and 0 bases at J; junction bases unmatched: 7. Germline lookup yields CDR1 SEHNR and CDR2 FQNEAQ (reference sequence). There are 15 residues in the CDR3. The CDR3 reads CASSRGQANSYEQYF. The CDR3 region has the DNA TGTGCCAGCAGCCGCGGACAGGCGAACTCCTACGAGCAGTACTTC.

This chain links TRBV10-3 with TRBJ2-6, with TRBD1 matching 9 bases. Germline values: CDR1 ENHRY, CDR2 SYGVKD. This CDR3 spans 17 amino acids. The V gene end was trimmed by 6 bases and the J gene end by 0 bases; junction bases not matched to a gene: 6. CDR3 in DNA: TGTGCCATCAGGGGGACAGGGCCCTTCTCTGGGGCCAACGTCCTGACTTTC. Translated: CAIRGTGPFSGANVLTF.

The CDR3 nucleotides read TGTGCCAGCAGCCCCGGCCCCGGGACAGGGAGCTACGAGCAGTACTTC. This gives the protein CASSPGPGTGSYEQYF. The V gene is TRBV27, the J gene TRBJ2-7, with TRBD1 matching over 9 bases. Germline assignment: CDR1 MNHEY and CDR2 SMNVEV (reference sequence). V shed 6 bases, J shed 3 bases, and the junction held 12 bases outside the gene matches. This CDR3 has 16 amino acids.

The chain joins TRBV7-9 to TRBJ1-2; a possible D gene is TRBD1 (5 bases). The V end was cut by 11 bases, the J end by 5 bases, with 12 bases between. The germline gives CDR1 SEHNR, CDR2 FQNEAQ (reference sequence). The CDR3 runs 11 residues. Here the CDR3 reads CASQGGYGYTF. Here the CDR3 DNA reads TGTGCCTCTCAGGGAGGATATGGCTACACCTTC. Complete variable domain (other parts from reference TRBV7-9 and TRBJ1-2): DTGVSQNPRHKITKRGQNVTFRCDPISEHNRLYWYRQTLGQGPEFLTYFQNEAQLEKSRLLSDRFSAERPKGSFSTLEIQRTEQGDSAMYLCASQGGYGYTFGSGTRLTVV.

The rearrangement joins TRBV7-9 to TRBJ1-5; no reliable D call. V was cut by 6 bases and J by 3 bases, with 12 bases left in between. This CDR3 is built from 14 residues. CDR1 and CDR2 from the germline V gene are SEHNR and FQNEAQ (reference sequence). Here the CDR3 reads CASSYSVDNQPQHF. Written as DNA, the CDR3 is TGTGCCAGCAGTTACTCCGTAGACAATCAGCCCCAGCATTTT.

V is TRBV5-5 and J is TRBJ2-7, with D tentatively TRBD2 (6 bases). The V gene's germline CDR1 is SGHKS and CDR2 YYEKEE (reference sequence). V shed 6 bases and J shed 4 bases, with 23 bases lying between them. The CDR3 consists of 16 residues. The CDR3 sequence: CASTISPRLGRYEQYF. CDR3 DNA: TGTGCCAGCACCATATCCCCGAGACTAGGACGATACGAGCAGTACTTC.

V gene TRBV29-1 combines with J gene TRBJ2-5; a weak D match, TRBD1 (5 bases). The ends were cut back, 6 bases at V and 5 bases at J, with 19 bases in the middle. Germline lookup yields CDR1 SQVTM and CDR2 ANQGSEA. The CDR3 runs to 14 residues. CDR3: CSVKGHLKLETQYF. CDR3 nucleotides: TGCAGCGTCAAGGGGCACCTAAAATTGGAGACCCAGTACTTC.

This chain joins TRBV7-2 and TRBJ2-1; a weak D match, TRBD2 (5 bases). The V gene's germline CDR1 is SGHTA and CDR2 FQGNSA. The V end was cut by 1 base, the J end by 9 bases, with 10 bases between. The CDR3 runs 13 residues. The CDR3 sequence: CASSLVVGSEQFF. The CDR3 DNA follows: TGTGCCAGCAGCTTAGTAGTGGGGAGTGAGCAGTTCTTC.

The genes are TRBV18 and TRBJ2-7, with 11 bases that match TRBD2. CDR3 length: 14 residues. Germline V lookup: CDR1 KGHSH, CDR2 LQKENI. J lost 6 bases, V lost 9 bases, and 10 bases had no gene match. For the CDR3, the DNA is TGTGCCAGTCGCCGACTAGCGGGAATAGGCGAGCAGTACTTC. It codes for CASRRLAGIGEQYF.

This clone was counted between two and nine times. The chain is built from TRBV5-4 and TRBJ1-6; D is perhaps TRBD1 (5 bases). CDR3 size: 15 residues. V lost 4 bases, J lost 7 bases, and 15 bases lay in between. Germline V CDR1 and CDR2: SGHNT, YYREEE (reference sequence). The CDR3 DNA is TGTGCCAGCAGCCGCAGCGACAGAGTCAATTCACCCCTCCACTTT. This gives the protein CASSRSDRVNSPLHF.

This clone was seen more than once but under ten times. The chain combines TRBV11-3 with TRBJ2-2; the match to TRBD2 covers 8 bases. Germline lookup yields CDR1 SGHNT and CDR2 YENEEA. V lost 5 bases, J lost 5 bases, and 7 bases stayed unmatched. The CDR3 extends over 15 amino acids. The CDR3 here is CASSPVAGRTGELFF. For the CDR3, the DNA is TGTGCCAGCAGCCCCGTAGCGGGGCGGACCGGGGAGCTGTTTTTT.